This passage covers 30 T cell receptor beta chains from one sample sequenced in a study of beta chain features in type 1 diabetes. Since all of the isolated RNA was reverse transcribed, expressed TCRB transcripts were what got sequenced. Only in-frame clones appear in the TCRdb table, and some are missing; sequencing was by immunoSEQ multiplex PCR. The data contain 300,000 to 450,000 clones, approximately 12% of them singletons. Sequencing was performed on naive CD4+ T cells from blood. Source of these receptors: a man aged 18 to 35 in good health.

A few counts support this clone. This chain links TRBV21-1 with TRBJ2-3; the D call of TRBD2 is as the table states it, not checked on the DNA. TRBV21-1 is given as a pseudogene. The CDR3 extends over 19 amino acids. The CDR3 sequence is CASSKKRERGSSYTDTQYF. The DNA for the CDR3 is TGTGCCAGCAGCAAAAAAAGGGAAAGAGGGAGTAGTTACACAGATACGCAGTATTTT.

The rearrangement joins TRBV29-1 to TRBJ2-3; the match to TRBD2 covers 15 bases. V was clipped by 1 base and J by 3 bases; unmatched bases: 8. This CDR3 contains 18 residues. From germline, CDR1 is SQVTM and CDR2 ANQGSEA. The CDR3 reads CSVEGTSGRAGGTDTQYF. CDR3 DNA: TGCAGCGTTGAAGGGACTAGCGGGAGGGCCGGGGGGACAGATACGCAGTATTTT.

CDR3 in amino acids: CAWSVLSGRALGATDTQYF. DNA of the CDR3: TGTGCCTGGAGTGTACTAAGCGGGAGGGCCCTCGGTGCGACAGATACGCAGTATTTT. V and J are TRBV30 and TRBJ2-3; 10 bases align to TRBD2. J gave up 3 bases and V 0 bases, and 15 bases lay outside the gene matches. Germline V gene lookup returns CDR1 GTSNPN and CDR2 SVGIG (reference sequence). This CDR3 is 19 amino acids long.

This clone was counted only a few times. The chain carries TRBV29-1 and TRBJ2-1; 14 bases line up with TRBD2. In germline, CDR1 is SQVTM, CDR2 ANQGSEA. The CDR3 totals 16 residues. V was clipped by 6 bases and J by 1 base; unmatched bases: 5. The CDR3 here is CSVRLAGGPSYNEQFF. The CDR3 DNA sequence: TGCAGCGTCCGACTAGCGGGAGGGCCTTCCTACAATGAGCAGTTCTTC.

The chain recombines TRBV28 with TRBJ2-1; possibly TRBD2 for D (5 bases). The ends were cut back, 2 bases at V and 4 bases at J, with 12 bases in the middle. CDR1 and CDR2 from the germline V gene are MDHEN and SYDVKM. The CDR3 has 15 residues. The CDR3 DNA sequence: TGTGCCAGCAGTTTACTAGCCTTAAAATACAATGAGCAGTTCTTC. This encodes CASSLLALKYNEQFF. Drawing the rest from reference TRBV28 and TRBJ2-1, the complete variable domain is DVKVTQSSRYLVKRTGEKVFLECVQDMDHENMFWYRQDPGLGLRLIYFSYDVKMKEKGDIPEGYSVSREKKERFSLILESASTNQTSMYLCASSLLALKYNEQFFGPGTRLTVL.

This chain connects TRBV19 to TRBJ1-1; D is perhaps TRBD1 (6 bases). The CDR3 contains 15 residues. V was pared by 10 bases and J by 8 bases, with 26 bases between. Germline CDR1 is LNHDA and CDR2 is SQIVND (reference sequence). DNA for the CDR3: TGTGCCACTAGCAGGGGACGCATCAGCGGAGTAGAAGCTTTCTTT. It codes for CATSRGRISGVEAFF.

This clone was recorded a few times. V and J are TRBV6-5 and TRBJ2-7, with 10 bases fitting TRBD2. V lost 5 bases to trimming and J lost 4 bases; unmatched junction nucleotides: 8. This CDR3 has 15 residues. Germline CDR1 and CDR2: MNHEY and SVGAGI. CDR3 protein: CASSPAGGRGYEQYF. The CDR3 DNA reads TGTGCCAGCAGTCCAGCGGGGGGGAGAGGTTACGAGCAGTACTTC.

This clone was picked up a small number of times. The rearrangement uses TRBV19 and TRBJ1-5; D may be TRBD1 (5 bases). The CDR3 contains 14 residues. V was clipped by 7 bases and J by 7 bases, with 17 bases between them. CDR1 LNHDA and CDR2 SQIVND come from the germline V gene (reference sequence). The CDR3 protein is CASTRTNFGQPQHF. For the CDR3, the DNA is TGTGCCAGTACTAGGACAAACTTTGGGCAGCCCCAGCATTTT.

CDR3 loop: CASSRAGTDTQYF. Written as DNA, the CDR3 is TGTGCCAGCAGCCGAGCGGGCACAGATACGCAGTATTTT. This chain connects TRBV11-2 to TRBJ2-3; perhaps TRBD2 as D (5 bases). Germline-derived CDR1 and CDR2 are SGHAT and FQNNGV. CDR3 length: 13 amino acids. V shed 5 bases and J shed 1 base, with 7 bases lying between them.

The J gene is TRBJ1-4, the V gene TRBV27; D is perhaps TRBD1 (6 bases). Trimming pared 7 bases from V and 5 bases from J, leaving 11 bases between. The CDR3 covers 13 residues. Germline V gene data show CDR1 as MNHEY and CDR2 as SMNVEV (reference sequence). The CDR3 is CASKDSSNEKLFF. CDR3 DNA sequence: TGTGCCAGCAAGGACAGTTCCAATGAAAAACTGTTTTTT.

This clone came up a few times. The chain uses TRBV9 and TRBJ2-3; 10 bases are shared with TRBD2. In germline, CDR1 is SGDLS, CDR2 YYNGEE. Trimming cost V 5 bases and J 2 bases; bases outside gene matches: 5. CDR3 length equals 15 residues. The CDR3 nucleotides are TGTGCCAGCAGTGCAGGGACTAGCGTCACAGATACGCAGTATTTT. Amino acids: CASSAGTSVTDTQYF. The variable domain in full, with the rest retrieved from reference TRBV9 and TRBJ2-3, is DSGVTQTPKHLITATGQRVTLRCSPRSGDLSVYWYQQSLDQGLQFLIQYYNGEERAKGNILERFSAQQFPDLHSELNLSSLELGDSALYFCASSAGTSVTDTQYFGPGTRLTVL.

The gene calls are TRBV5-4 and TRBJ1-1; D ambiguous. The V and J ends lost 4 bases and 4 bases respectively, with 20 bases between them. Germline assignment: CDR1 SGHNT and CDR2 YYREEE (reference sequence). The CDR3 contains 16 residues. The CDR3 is CASSPGPYAEATEAFF. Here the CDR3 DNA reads TGTGCCAGCAGCCCGGGCCCCTACGCGGAGGCCACTGAAGCTTTCTTT.

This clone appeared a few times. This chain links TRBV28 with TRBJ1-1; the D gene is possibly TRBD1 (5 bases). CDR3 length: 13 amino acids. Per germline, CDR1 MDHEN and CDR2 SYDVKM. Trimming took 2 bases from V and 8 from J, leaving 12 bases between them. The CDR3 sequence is CASSLQGFVEAFF. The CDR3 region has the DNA TGTGCCAGCAGTTTACAGGGTTTTGTGGAAGCTTTCTTT.

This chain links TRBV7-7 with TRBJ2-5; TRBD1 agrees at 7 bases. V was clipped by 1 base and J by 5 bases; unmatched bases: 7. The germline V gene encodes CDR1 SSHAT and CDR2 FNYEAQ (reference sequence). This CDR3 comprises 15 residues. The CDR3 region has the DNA TGTGCCAGCAGCTTAGTAGGGACAGTGAGGGAGACCCAGTACTTC. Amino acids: CASSLVGTVRETQYF. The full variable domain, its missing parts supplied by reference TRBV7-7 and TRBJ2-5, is GAGVSQSPRYKVTKRGQDVTLRCDPISSHATLYWYQQALGQGPEFLTYFNYEAQPDKSGLPSDRFSAERPEGSISTLTIQRTEQRDSAMYRCASSLVGTVRETQYFGPGTRLLVL.

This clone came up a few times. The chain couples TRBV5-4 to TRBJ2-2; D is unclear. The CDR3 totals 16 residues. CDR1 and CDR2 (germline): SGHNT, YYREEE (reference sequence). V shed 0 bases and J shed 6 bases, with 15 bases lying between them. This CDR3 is CASSLAVFSRSGELFF. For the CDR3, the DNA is TGTGCCAGCAGCTTGGCCGTTTTCTCGCGGTCCGGGGAGCTGTTTTTT.

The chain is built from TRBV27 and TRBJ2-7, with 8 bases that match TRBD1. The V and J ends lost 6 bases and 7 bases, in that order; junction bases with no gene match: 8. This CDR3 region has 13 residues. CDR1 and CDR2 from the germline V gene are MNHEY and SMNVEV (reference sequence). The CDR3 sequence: CASRIQGAWEQYF. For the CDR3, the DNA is TGTGCCAGCAGGATCCAGGGGGCCTGGGAGCAGTACTTC.

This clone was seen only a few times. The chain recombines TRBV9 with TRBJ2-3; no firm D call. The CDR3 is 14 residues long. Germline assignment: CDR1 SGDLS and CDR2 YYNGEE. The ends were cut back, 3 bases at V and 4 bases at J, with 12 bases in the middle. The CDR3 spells CASSAPLAPDTQYF. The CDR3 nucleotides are TGTGCCAGCAGCGCCCCTCTGGCCCCAGATACGCAGTATTTT.

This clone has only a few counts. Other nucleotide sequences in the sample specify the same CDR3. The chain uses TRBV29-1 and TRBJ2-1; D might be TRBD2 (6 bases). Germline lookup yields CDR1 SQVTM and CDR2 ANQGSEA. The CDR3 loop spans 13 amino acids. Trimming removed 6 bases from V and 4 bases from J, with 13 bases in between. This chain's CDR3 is CSVEGTAYNEQFF. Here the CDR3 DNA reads TGCAGCGTGGAGGGGACGGCTTACAATGAGCAGTTCTTC.

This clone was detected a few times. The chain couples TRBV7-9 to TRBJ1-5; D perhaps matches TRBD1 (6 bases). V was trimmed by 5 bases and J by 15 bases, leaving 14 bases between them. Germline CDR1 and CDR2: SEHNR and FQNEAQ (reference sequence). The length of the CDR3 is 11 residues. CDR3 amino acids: CASSLGQSLHF. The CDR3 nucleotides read TGTGCCAGCAGCCTAGGACAGAGTCTGCATTTT. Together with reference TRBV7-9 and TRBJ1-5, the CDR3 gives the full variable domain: DTGVSQNPRHKITKRGQNVTFRCDPISEHNRLYWYRQTLGQGPEFLTYFQNEAQLEKSRLLSDRFSAERPKGSFSTLEIQRTEQGDSAMYLCASSLGQSLHFGDGTRLSIL.

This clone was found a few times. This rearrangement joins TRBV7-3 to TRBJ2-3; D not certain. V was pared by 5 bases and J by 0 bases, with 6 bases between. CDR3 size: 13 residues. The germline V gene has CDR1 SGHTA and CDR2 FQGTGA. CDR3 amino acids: CASSIQSTDTQYF. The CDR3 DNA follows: TGTGCCAGCAGCATCCAAAGCACAGATACGCAGTATTTT.

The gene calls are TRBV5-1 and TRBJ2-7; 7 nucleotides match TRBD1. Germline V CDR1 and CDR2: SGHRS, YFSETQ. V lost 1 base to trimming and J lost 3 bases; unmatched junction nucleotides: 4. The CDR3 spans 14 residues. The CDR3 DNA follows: TGCGCCAGCAGCTTGCCGGGACAGAACTACGAGCAGTACTTC. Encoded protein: CASSLPGQNYEQYF.

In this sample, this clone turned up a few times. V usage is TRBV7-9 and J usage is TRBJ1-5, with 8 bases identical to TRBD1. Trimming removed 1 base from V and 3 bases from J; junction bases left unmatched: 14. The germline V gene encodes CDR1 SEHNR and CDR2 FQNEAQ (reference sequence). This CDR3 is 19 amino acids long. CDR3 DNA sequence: TGTGCCAGCAGCTTAGGGAGGGGGACAGGTTCCTCTCTCAATCAGCCCCAGCATTTT. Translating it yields CASSLGRGTGSSLNQPQHF. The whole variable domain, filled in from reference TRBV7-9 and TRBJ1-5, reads DTGVSQNPRHKITKRGQNVTFRCDPISEHNRLYWYRQTLGQGPEFLTYFQNEAQLEKSRLLSDRFSAERPKGSFSTLEIQRTEQGDSAMYLCASSLGRGTGSSLNQPQHFGDGTRLSIL.

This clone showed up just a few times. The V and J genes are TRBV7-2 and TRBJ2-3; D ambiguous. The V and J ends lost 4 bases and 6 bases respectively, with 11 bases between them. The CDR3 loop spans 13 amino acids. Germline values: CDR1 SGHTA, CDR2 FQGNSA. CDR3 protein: CASSSTSQDTQYF. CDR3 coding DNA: TGTGCCAGCAGCTCTACATCACAGGATACGCAGTATTTT.

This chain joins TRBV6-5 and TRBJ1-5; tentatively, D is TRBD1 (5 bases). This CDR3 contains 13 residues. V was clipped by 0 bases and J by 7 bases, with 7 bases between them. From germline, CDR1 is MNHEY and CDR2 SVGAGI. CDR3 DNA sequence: TGTGCCAGCAGTTACTCAACAGGACAGCCCCAGCATTTT. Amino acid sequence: CASSYSTGQPQHF.

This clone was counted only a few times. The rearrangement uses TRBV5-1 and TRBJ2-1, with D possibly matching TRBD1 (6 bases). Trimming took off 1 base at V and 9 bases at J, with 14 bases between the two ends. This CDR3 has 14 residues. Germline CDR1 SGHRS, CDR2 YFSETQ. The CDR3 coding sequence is TGCGCCAGCAGCTTGAAAAACAGGGCGGTTGAGCAGTTCTTC. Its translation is CASSLKNRAVEQFF.

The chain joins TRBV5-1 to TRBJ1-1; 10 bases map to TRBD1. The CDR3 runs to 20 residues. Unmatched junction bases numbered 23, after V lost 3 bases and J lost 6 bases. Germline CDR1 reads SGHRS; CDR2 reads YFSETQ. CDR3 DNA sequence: TGCGCCAGCAGCTCCCGCCTGCGGGACAGGGGTCCCTCAGGAGTCCCTGAAGCTTTCTTT. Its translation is CASSSRLRDRGPSGVPEAFF.

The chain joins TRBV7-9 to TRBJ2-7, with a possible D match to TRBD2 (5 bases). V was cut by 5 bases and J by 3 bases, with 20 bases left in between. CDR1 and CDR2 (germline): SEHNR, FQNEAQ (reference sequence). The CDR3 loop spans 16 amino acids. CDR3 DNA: TGTGCCAGCAGCCCTGCCCCACTAGAAAGGTTCTACGAGCAGTACTTC. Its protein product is CASSPAPLERFYEQYF.

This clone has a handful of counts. The CDR3 sequence: CASSPGLAGAEQFF. The CDR3 DNA follows: TGTGCCAGCTCACCTGGACTAGCGGGGGCTGAGCAGTTCTTC. The J gene is TRBJ2-1, the V gene TRBV18, with TRBD2 identical over 13 bases. Germline trimming cut 3 bases from V and 9 bases from J; bases unmatched to any gene: 2. CDR1 is KGHSH and CDR2 is LQKENI in the germline V gene. The CDR3 consists of 14 residues.

The CDR3, as DNA: TGCGCCAGCAGCTTGGGGACTAGCGGCTATACGCAGTATTTT. Protein sequence: CASSLGTSGYTQYF. The chain is built from TRBV5-1 and TRBJ2-3; TRBD2 agrees at 10 bases. Germline V CDR1 and CDR2: SGHRS, YFSETQ. This CDR3 comprises 14 residues. Trimming removed 0 bases from V and 7 bases from J; junction bases left unmatched: 2.

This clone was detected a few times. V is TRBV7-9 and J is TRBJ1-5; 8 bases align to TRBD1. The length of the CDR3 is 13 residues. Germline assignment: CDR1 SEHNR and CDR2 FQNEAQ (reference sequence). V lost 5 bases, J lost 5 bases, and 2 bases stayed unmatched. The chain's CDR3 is CASSQDRDQPQHF. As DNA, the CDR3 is TGTGCCAGCAGCCAGGACAGGGATCAGCCCCAGCATTTT.